The 31 T cell receptor beta chains reported below all come from one sample, sequenced in a study of OX40 agonist ivuxolimab in advanced cancers. The data were produced by immunoSEQ multiplex PCR, yet TCRdb's version contains in-frame clones alone and is incomplete. Counted here are 60,000 to 65,000 clones, around 80% occurring once; the ten biggest clones make up around 2.1%. The sequences come from CD4+ or CD8+ T cells sorted from blood, collected in a trial of the OX40 agonist ivuxolimab. The receptors come from an adult with an advanced solid tumor such as melanoma, head and neck, liver or kidney cancer.

The rearrangement links TRBV7-2 to TRBJ2-2; tentative D call: TRBD1 (6 bases). The CDR3 is made up of 16 amino acids. Germline V gene data show CDR1 as SGHTA and CDR2 as FQGNSA. Trimming took off 6 bases at V and 2 bases at J, with 16 bases between the two ends. The chain's CDR3 is CASSVRPGHNTGELFF. The CDR3 DNA follows: TGTGCCAGCAGTGTGCGCCCGGGACACAACACCGGGGAGCTGTTTTTT.

As to this clone: One end of the junction is discordant with germline, which a read error may explain. V is TRBV7-7 and J is TRBJ1-1; TRBD1 is a possible D gene (6 bases). CDR1 SSHAT and CDR2 FNYEAQ come from the germline V gene (reference sequence). This CDR3 comprises 13 residues. CDR3 nucleotides: TGTGCTAGCAGCTTAGCCCCGGGACAAGAAGCTTTCTTT. It yields the protein CASSLAPGQEAFF.

The chain combines TRBV21-1 with TRBJ2-7; the D call of TRBD2 is as the table states it, not checked on the DNA. TRBV21-1 is termed a pseudogene. The CDR3 is 19 amino acids. CDR3 nucleotide sequence: TGTGCCAGCAGCAAAGCTTGGGAACTAGCGGGGGTGAAAACCTACGAGCAGTACTTC. It specifies CASSKAWELAGVKTYEQYF.

The V and J genes are TRBV11-3 and TRBJ2-3; D is undetermined. Germline CDR1 reads SGHNT; CDR2 reads YENEEA. This CDR3 is 14 amino acids long. Trimming stripped 3 bases from V and 1 base from J, with 8 bases between. Written as DNA, the CDR3 is TGTGCCAGCAGCTTGGGTTGGGGCACAGATACGCAGTATTTT. This codes for CASSLGWGTDTQYF.

The V call is TRBV28, the J call TRBJ1-5, with D unclear. Germline CDR1 reads MDHEN; CDR2 reads SYDVKM. Deletions cut 4 bases from V and 3 bases from J, with 7 bases between. The CDR3 loop spans 13 amino acids. CDR3 amino acids: CASSSSNNQPQHF. CDR3 bases: TGTGCCAGCAGTTCCAGTAACAATCAGCCCCAGCATTTT.

The V and J genes are TRBV5-1 and TRBJ2-2, with D unresolved. This CDR3 is 14 amino acids long. Trimming cost V 4 bases and J 5 bases, with 12 bases left between them. Germline-derived CDR1 and CDR2 are SGHRS and YFSETQ. The CDR3 here is CASSRTAGTGELFF. CDR3 nucleotides: TGCGCCAGCAGCCGAACAGCCGGGACCGGGGAGCTGTTTTTT.

The chain carries TRBV7-2 and TRBJ1-1, with TRBD1 matching 8 bases. The CDR3 loop spans 16 amino acids. V was clipped by 6 bases and J by 0 bases; unmatched bases: 9. Germline CDR1 SGHTA, CDR2 FQGNSA. The CDR3: CASRQGGGTLNTEAFF. In DNA form, the CDR3 reads TGTGCCAGCAGACAGGGGGGAGGGACACTGAACACTGAAGCTTTCTTT.

This clone was seen a few times. The rearrangement uses TRBV30 and TRBJ1-4, with D unclear. V was cut by 2 bases and J by 8 bases, with 6 bases left in between. The CDR3 is 11 residues long. Germline CDR1 is GTSNPN and CDR2 is SVGIG (reference sequence). DNA of the CDR3: TGTGCCTGGAGTATCAGGGAAAAACTGTTTTTT. Translating gives CAWSIREKLFF.

The chain uses TRBV7-2 and TRBJ2-5, with TRBD1 identical over 10 bases. V trimming: 1 base; J trimming: 0 bases; junction bases outside the gene matches: 2. This CDR3 is built from 16 residues. The germline V gene encodes CDR1 SGHTA and CDR2 FQGNSA. The chain's CDR3 is CASSLGDRGYQETQYF. In DNA form, the CDR3 reads TGTGCCAGCAGCTTAGGGGACAGGGGATACCAAGAGACCCAGTACTTC.

The chain carries TRBV5-1 and TRBJ2-5; D unclear. Per germline, CDR1 SGHRS and CDR2 YFSETQ. CDR3 length: 12 amino acids. Trimming took off 0 bases at V and 5 bases at J, with 5 bases between the two ends. As DNA, the CDR3 is TGCGCCAGCAGCTTGGTCTCTGAGACCCAGTACTTC. Its protein is CASSLVSETQYF. Drawing the rest from reference TRBV5-1 and TRBJ2-5, the complete variable domain is KAGVTQTPRYLIKTRGQQVTLSCSPISGHRSVSWYQQTPGQGLQFLFEYFSETQRNKGNFPGRFSGRQFSNSRSEMNVSTLELGDSALYLCASSLVSETQYFGPGTRLLVL.

The chain joins TRBV10-3 to TRBJ1-5; 9 nucleotides agree with TRBD1. The ends lost 10 bases at V and 4 bases at J; junction bases unmatched: 2. The germline V gene has CDR1 ENHRY and CDR2 SYGVKD. The CDR3 extends over 12 amino acids. As DNA, the CDR3 is TGTGCCACCGGGACAGGGAATCAGCCCCAGCATTTT. The encoded protein is CATGTGNQPQHF.

This chain joins TRBV5-1 and TRBJ2-1, with 11 positions matching TRBD2. This CDR3 region has 15 residues. In germline, CDR1 is SGHRS, CDR2 YFSETQ. Losses at the gene ends were 7 bases for V and 5 bases for J; bases not matched to a gene: 8. The CDR3 protein is CASRPGTSGHNEQFF. The CDR3 DNA is TGCGCCAGCCGACCCGGGACTAGCGGACACAATGAGCAGTTCTTC.

The V gene is TRBV28, the J gene TRBJ2-1; perhaps D is TRBD1 or TRBD2 (5 bases each). Per germline, CDR1 MDHEN and CDR2 SYDVKM. This CDR3 contains 14 residues. Between the trimmed V and J ends, which lost 3 bases and 8 bases, there was a span of 14 bases. DNA for the CDR3: TGTGCCAGCAGTTTCACGGGGCCAAGGGATGAGCAGTTCTTC. Its protein is CASSFTGPRDEQFF.

This clone was detected a few times. The chain links TRBV30 to TRBJ1-2, with D unresolved. The germline V gene encodes CDR1 GTSNPN and CDR2 SVGIG (reference sequence). V lost 5 bases and J lost 3, with 4 bases in between. CDR3 length equals 10 residues. The DNA of the CDR3 is TGTGCCTGGCAGGACTATGGCTACACCTTC. Translated: CAWQDYGYTF.

The chain combines TRBV25-1 with TRBJ2-7, with D perhaps TRBD1 (6 bases). The CDR3 totals 14 residues. From germline, CDR1 is MGHDK and CDR2 SYGVNS. The germline V and J ends were trimmed by 3 bases and 2 bases, with 11 bases remaining between them. This CDR3 is CASSDSTGTYEQYF. For the CDR3, the DNA is TGTGCCAGCAGTGATTCGACAGGAACCTACGAGCAGTACTTC.

The chain uses TRBV2 and TRBJ2-5; D remains unclear. Germline V gene lookup returns CDR1 SNHLY and CDR2 FYNNEI. The V end lost 6 bases, the J end lost 1 base, and 3 bases lay between the germline ends. The CDR3 has 11 residues. As DNA, the CDR3 is TGTGCCAGCAGGATCCAAGAGACCCAGTACTTC. This sequence encodes CASRIQETQYF.

The chain is built from TRBV29-1 and TRBJ2-5, with unresolved D. Trimming removed 5 bases from V and 2 bases from J, with 6 bases in between. CDR1 and CDR2 (germline): SQVTM, ANQGSEA. The CDR3 is 11 amino acids. CDR3 protein: CSVRWQETQYF. CDR3 nucleotide sequence: TGCAGCGTTAGGTGGCAAGAGACCCAGTACTTC.

This clone was observed once. The rearrangement joins TRBV11-3 to TRBJ2-1; D is undetermined. V lost 0 bases and J lost 8, with 8 bases in between. Per the germline V gene, CDR1 is SGHNT and CDR2 is YENEEA. The CDR3 has 13 amino acids. The CDR3 protein is CASSLDLTYEQFF. CDR3 nucleotide sequence: TGTGCCAGCAGCTTAGATCTAACATATGAGCAGTTCTTC.

The J gene is TRBJ2-1, the V gene TRBV9, with 11 bases aligning to TRBD2. Germline-derived CDR1 and CDR2 are SGDLS and YYNGEE. The CDR3 covers 18 residues. J lost 2 bases, V lost 0 bases, and 7 bases had no gene match. CDR3 nucleotide sequence: TGTGCCAGCAGCGTAGCCGAAGTAGCGGGAGGGACCTACAATGAGCAGTTCTTC. As protein: CASSVAEVAGGTYNEQFF. Variable domain in full (rest from reference TRBV9 and TRBJ2-1): DSGVTQTPKHLITATGQRVTLRCSPRSGDLSVYWYQQSLDQGLQFLIQYYNGEERAKGNILERFSAQQFPDLHSELNLSSLELGDSALYFCASSVAEVAGGTYNEQFFGPGTRLTVL.

The sample holds one count of this clone. The CDR3 reads CASSLAMGANYGYTF. CDR3 DNA: TGTGCCAGCAGCTTAGCGATGGGAGCTAACTATGGCTACACCTTC. This chain connects TRBV7-2 to TRBJ1-2; D is uncertain. Per germline, CDR1 SGHTA and CDR2 FQGNSA. The CDR3 runs to 15 residues. V was shortened by 0 bases and J by 0 bases, with 8 bases between the two germline ends.

The chain joins TRBV29-1 to TRBJ2-5; 8 bases agree with TRBD2. There are 13 residues in the CDR3. Germline V gene lookup returns CDR1 SQVTM and CDR2 ANQGSEA. The chain's CDR3 is CSYRLGLGGTQYF. In DNA, the CDR3 is TGCAGTTACCGCCTGGGACTAGGGGGGACCCAGTACTTC.

The chain combines TRBV2 with TRBJ1-5, with D possibly matching TRBD1 (5 bases). Trimming shortened V by 5 bases and J by 5 bases, and 10 bases separated the two germline ends. The CDR3 length is 13 residues. CDR1 and CDR2 (germline): SNHLY, FYNNEI. The CDR3 reads CASSKGLDQPQHF. In DNA, the CDR3 is TGTGCCAGCAGTAAGGGGTTAGATCAGCCCCAGCATTTT.

The rearrangement links TRBV28 to TRBJ1-1; maybe TRBD1 (6 bases). CDR3 length equals 14 residues. Germline-derived CDR1 and CDR2 are MDHEN and SYDVKM. V lost 7 bases, J lost 3 bases, and 15 bases lay in between. CDR3 sequence reads: CASKGGTLDTEAFF. In DNA form, the CDR3 reads TGTGCCAGCAAAGGGGGAACGTTAGACACTGAAGCTTTCTTT.

This clone has just one count. Here the CDR3 reads CSVPGGVAGARTDTQYF. CDR3 nucleotide sequence: TGCAGCGTTCCCGGGGGGGTAGCGGGGGCGCGCACAGATACGCAGTATTTT. The chain employs TRBV29-1 and TRBJ2-3; 9 nucleotides line up with TRBD2. After removal of 5 bases from V and 1 base from J, the junction contained 13 bases not matched to a gene. This CDR3 is built from 17 residues. Germline V lookup: CDR1 SQVTM, CDR2 ANQGSEA.

The chain recombines TRBV5-8 with TRBJ2-2; TRBD1 agrees at 10 bases. This CDR3 comprises 18 residues. CDR1 is SGHTS and CDR2 is YDEGEE in the germline V gene. J was trimmed by 4 bases and V by 3 bases; bases with no gene match: 12. The CDR3 DNA follows: TGTGCCAGCAGCTCTGGACAGGGGGTCTCTCTTATCACCGGGGAGCTGTTTTTT. It encodes CASSSGQGVSLITGELFF.

This chain connects TRBV30 to TRBJ1-2, with TRBD1 as a possible D gene (5 bases). V lost 2 bases, J lost 6 bases, and 22 bases lay in between. The germline V gene encodes CDR1 GTSNPN and CDR2 SVGIG (reference sequence). The CDR3 is 16 residues long. The CDR3 coding sequence is TGTGCCTGGAGTATCTTAACACTCAGGGAGGAGGATGGCTACACCTTC. This sequence encodes CAWSILTLREEDGYTF.

This sequence joins TRBV5-8 and TRBJ2-3; a possible D gene is TRBD2 (7 bases). Trimming took off 4 bases at V and 2 bases at J, with 20 bases between the two ends. This CDR3 is 17 amino acids long. CDR1 and CDR2 from the germline V gene are SGHTS and YDEGEE. CDR3 loop: CASSTGGALVNTDTQYF. CDR3 coding DNA: TGTGCCAGCAGCACGGGGGGCGCGCTTGTTAACACAGATACGCAGTATTTT.

This clone occurred once. The chain links TRBV5-4 to TRBJ2-1; D not certain. The CDR3 spans 15 residues. Trimming cost V 4 bases and J 7 bases, with 18 bases left between them. Looked up from germline, CDR1 is SGHNT and CDR2 is YYREEE (reference sequence). The CDR3 loop reads CASSPVPSLGNEQFF. The CDR3 DNA sequence: TGTGCCAGCAGCCCGGTGCCTAGTCTTGGGAATGAGCAGTTCTTC.

For the CDR3, the DNA is TGTGCCAGCGGGACCGCCGTTGGGGAAAAACTGTTTTTT. As protein: CASGTAVGEKLFF. The V call is TRBV2, the J call TRBJ1-4; tentative D call: TRBD1 (5 bases). Per the germline V gene, CDR1 is SNHLY and CDR2 is FYNNEI. This CDR3 spans 13 amino acids. V was clipped by 8 bases and J by 8 bases, with 15 bases between them.

V and J are TRBV4-2 and TRBJ2-3; D perhaps matches TRBD2 (5 bases). V was trimmed by 0 bases and J by 9 bases, leaving 13 bases between them. Germline CDR1 and CDR2: LGHNA and YNFKEQ. This CDR3 has 14 residues. CDR3 residues: CASSQDQKLGTQYF. Here the CDR3 DNA reads TGTGCCAGCAGCCAAGATCAAAAACTAGGAACGCAGTATTTT.

The chain combines TRBV7-3 with TRBJ2-5; tentative D call: TRBD2 (6 bases). Looked up from germline, CDR1 is SGHTA and CDR2 is FQGTGA. The V gene lost 5 bases and the J gene lost 5 bases, with 12 bases spanning the gap. CDR3 length equals 13 residues. CDR3 DNA: TGTGCCAGCAGCCCATCTAGCGACGAGACCCAGTACTTC. This encodes CASSPSSDETQYF.